What follows are 21 T cell receptor beta chains derived from one specimen sequenced in a study of blood T cell repertoires in COVID-19. The repertoire was sequenced with immunoSEQ multiplex PCR; TCRdb's copy has only in-frame clones and lacks some. The sample has about 320,000 clones, 90% seen once. Input material: PBMCs or T cells enriched from blood (not recorded which). The receptors come from a woman aged 25 to 39 who had been exposed to COVID-19.

The chain combines TRBV5-6 with TRBJ1-4; 7 bases align to TRBD1. Germline V gene data show CDR1 as SGHDT and CDR2 as YYEEEE. The CDR3 length is 14 residues. V lost 2 bases, J lost 7 bases, and 5 bases stayed unmatched. CDR3 loop: CASSLTTGVEKLFF. The CDR3 DNA follows: TGTGCCAGCAGCTTAACCACAGGGGTTGAAAAACTGTTTTTT. Supplemented by reference TRBV5-6 and TRBJ1-4, the full variable domain reads DAGVTQSPTHLIKTRGQQVTLRCSPKSGHDTVSWYQQALGQGPQFIFQYYEEEERQRGNFPDRFSGHQFPNYSSELNVNALLLGDSALYLCASSLTTGVEKLFFGSGTQLSVL.

The genes are TRBV2 and TRBJ1-5; a possible D gene is TRBD1 (6 bases). CDR3 length: 12 residues. CDR1 is SNHLY and CDR2 is FYNNEI in the germline V gene. V lost 6 bases to trimming and J lost 5 bases, with 8 bases between them. CDR3 nucleotides: TGTGCCAGCAGGTACAGGGATCAGCCCCAGCATTTT. Its protein product is CASRYRDQPQHF. The whole variable domain, remainder taken from reference TRBV2 and TRBJ1-5, is EPEVTQTPSHQVTQMGQEVILRCVPISNHLYFYWYRQILGQKVEFLVSFYNNEISEKSEIFDDQFSVERPDGSNFTLKIRSTKLEDSAMYFCASRYRDQPQHFGDGTRLSIL.

This chain uses TRBV6-6 with TRBJ2-2, with TRBD2 as a possible D gene (5 bases). Deletions cut 5 bases from V and 2 bases from J, with 9 bases between. The V gene's germline CDR1 is MNHNY and CDR2 SVGAGI (reference sequence). CDR3 length equals 14 residues. The CDR3 reads CASSPRDNTGELFF. CDR3 DNA sequence: TGTGCCAGCAGTCCCCGGGATAACACCGGGGAGCTGTTTTTT.

V gene TRBV12-3 or TRBV12-4 combines with J gene TRBJ1-2; D is unclear. Trimming left V 5 bases short and J 8 bases short, with 15 bases between. The CDR3 length is 13 residues. The CDR3, as DNA: TGTGCCAGCAGTGACTACCGAGAGAGGGGCTACACCTTC. The encoded protein is CASSDYRERGYTF.

The rearrangement uses TRBV6-2 or TRBV6-3 and TRBJ2-2, with D uncertain. Trimming removed 2 bases at V and 0 bases at J, with 10 bases between. Germline values: CDR1 MNHEY, CDR2 SVGEGT. The CDR3 is 16 amino acids. The CDR3 bases are TGTGCCAGCAGTTACATGGCGACTGCGAACACCGGGGAGCTGTTTTTT. This encodes CASSYMATANTGELFF.

This clone was recorded only once. The chain carries TRBV27 and TRBJ1-6; D gene unclear. The V end was cut by 0 bases, the J end by 6 bases, with 9 bases between. This CDR3 spans 15 amino acids. Germline V lookup: CDR1 MNHEY, CDR2 SMNVEV (reference sequence). The chain's CDR3 is CASSLSRGSNSPLHF. The CDR3 DNA sequence: TGTGCCAGCAGTTTATCGCGAGGGAGTAATTCACCCCTCCACTTT.

The chain carries TRBV18 and TRBJ2-5, with 7 nucleotides matching TRBD1. There are 14 residues in the CDR3. Germline assignment: CDR1 KGHSH and CDR2 LQKENI. J was trimmed by 2 bases and V by 6 bases; bases with no gene match: 6. The CDR3 bases are TGTGCCAGCTCGCCAGGGACAGCACAAGAGACCCAGTACTTC. Its translation: CASSPGTAQETQYF.

The chain links TRBV2 to TRBJ1-2; TRBD1 agrees at 7 bases. Losses at the gene ends were 1 base for V and 6 bases for J; bases not matched to a gene: 5. Germline assignment: CDR1 SNHLY and CDR2 FYNNEI. The CDR3 totals 14 residues. The CDR3 spells CASSEVGTVNGYTF. The CDR3 region has the DNA TGTGCCAGCAGTGAAGTGGGGACAGTGAATGGCTACACCTTC.

The chain carries TRBV14 and TRBJ2-3; D perhaps matches TRBD2 (6 bases). The CDR3 runs to 17 residues. Germline CDR1 SGHDN, CDR2 FVKESK. The V gene lost 0 bases and the J gene lost 1 base, with 14 bases spanning the gap. The CDR3 DNA sequence: TGTGCCAGCAGCCAAGATAGGGGACTTAGACGCACAGATACGCAGTATTTT. As protein: CASSQDRGLRRTDTQYF. Full variable domain (outside the CDR3, taken from reference TRBV14 and TRBJ2-3): EAGVTQFPSHSVIEKGQTVTLRCDPISGHDNLYWYRRVMGKEIKFLLHFVKESKQDESGMPNNRFLAERTGGTYSTLKVQPAELEDSGVYFCASSQDRGLRRTDTQYFGPGTRLTVL.

The chain carries TRBV5-8 and TRBJ1-5; TRBD1 aligns across 7 bases. V lost 4 bases and J lost 4; bases outside the gene matches: 5. Germline lookup yields CDR1 SGHTS and CDR2 YDEGEE. The CDR3 totals 14 residues. This CDR3 reads CASSPTGINQPQHF. The DNA of the CDR3 is TGTGCCAGCAGCCCGACAGGGATAAATCAGCCCCAGCATTTT.

This clone was picked up one time. The chain joins TRBV9 to TRBJ1-2, with D possibly being TRBD1 (5 bases). The germline V and J ends were trimmed by 0 bases and 6 bases, with 9 bases remaining between them. CDR1 and CDR2 from the germline V gene are SGDLS and YYNGEE. The CDR3 is 13 residues long. DNA of the CDR3: TGTGCCAGCAGCGTAGAAGGGGTTGATGGCTACACCTTC. Its translation: CASSVEGVDGYTF.

The chain has TRBV20-1 and TRBJ1-1; 9 bases match TRBD1. This CDR3 comprises 16 residues. Germline values: CDR1 DFQATT, CDR2 SNEGSKA (reference sequence). The J segment lost 5 bases and the V segment lost 3 bases, leaving 13 bases of the junction unmatched. The CDR3 nucleotides are TGCAGTGCTAGTGGGTTTACCGGGACAGGGAAAACTGAAGCTTTCTTT. Protein: CSASGFTGTGKTEAFF.

The V and J genes are TRBV28 and TRBJ1-2; the match to TRBD1 covers 9 bases. The CDR3 totals 15 residues. The V segment lost 6 bases and the J segment 7 bases; nucleotides outside the gene matches: 12. Germline CDR1 and CDR2: MDHEN and SYDVKM. Here the CDR3 reads CASRPTGQGDSGYTF. CDR3 in DNA: TGTGCCAGCAGGCCCACGGGACAGGGTGACTCTGGCTACACCTTC.

CDR3 nucleotides: TGTGCCAGCAGCTTAGTGGTCGTCGGCAGACAGTACCAAGAGACCCAGTACTTC. This codes for CASSLVVVGRQYQETQYF. The chain combines TRBV7-6 with TRBJ2-5, with a weak D call TRBD1 (5 bases). Between the trimmed V and J ends, which lost 1 base and 0 bases, there was a span of 18 bases. CDR1 is SGHVS and CDR2 is FNYEAQ in the germline V gene. CDR3 length equals 18 residues.

The rearrangement joins TRBV25-1 to TRBJ1-3; D is perhaps TRBD1 (6 bases). The germline gives CDR1 MGHDK, CDR2 SYGVNS. V was pared by 6 bases and J by 2 bases, with 8 bases between. The CDR3 is 13 residues long. Written as DNA, the CDR3 is TGTGCCAGCAGACAGGGAACTGGAAACACCATATATTTT. It encodes CASRQGTGNTIYF.

The chain combines TRBV19 with TRBJ2-7; 10 bases line up with TRBD1. CDR1 LNHDA and CDR2 SQIVND come from the germline V gene (reference sequence). With V trimmed by 3 bases and J by 7 bases, 6 bases remained unmatched. The CDR3 consists of 14 residues. The CDR3 spells CASSIRDRGNEQYF. Here the CDR3 DNA reads TGTGCCAGTAGTATCCGGGACAGGGGAAATGAGCAGTACTTC.

This chain links TRBV24-1 with TRBJ1-3, with D tentatively TRBD1 (5 bases). The germline CDR1 and CDR2 sequences are KGHDR and SFDVKD. CDR3 size: 20 residues. V lost 2 bases to trimming and J lost 6 bases, with 28 bases between them. The CDR3 bases are TGTGCCACCAGTGATTCATGTCTTGGCAGGGCTCCCTTGACGGAAAACACCATATATTTT. Translating gives CATSDSCLGRAPLTENTIYF.

The V gene is TRBV19, the J gene TRBJ2-5; 13 nucleotides agree with TRBD2. The CDR3 is made up of 16 amino acids. V was pared by 5 bases and J by 5 bases, with 8 bases of the junction left unmatched. Per germline, CDR1 LNHDA and CDR2 SQIVND (reference sequence). The CDR3 coding sequence is TGTGCCAGTAGTCCGGGACTAGCGGGGAGTGTGGAGACCCAGTACTTC. Translated: CASSPGLAGSVETQYF. Full variable domain (outside the CDR3, taken from reference TRBV19 and TRBJ2-5): DGGITQSPKYLFRKEGQNVTLSCEQNLNHDAMYWYRQDPGQGLRLIYYSQIVNDFQKGDIAEGYSVSREKKESFPLTVTSAQKNPTAFYLCASSPGLAGSVETQYFGPGTRLLVL.

V is TRBV5-1 and J is TRBJ2-2, with D hard to call. The CDR3 has 14 amino acids. Germline V gene lookup returns CDR1 SGHRS and CDR2 YFSETQ. The ends were cut back, 2 bases at V and 7 bases at J, with 12 bases in the middle. The CDR3 region has the DNA TGCGCCAGCAGCTTTGATACGTCCGGCGGGGAGCTGTTTTTT. Its protein is CASSFDTSGGELFF.

The chain employs TRBV19 and TRBJ1-5; D possibly corresponds to TRBD1 (6 bases). CDR3 length: 16 amino acids. The ends were cut back, 4 bases at V and 2 bases at J, with 15 bases in the middle. Germline assignment: CDR1 LNHDA and CDR2 SQIVND (reference sequence). CDR3 sequence (DNA): TGTGCCAGTAGTAGTCAGGGGATCGTTGGCAATCAGCCCCAGCATTTT. Translated: CASSSQGIVGNQPQHF.

This clone was counted a few times. The chain joins TRBV19 to TRBJ2-7, with 13 bases aligning to TRBD2. Germline CDR1 is LNHDA and CDR2 is SQIVND (reference sequence). The CDR3 sequence is 15 residues long. V lost 5 bases to trimming and J lost 6 bases; unmatched junction nucleotides: 7. Here the CDR3 DNA reads TGTGCCAGTAGTCTCACTAGCGGGGGGGCCGGCGAGCAGTACTTC. Translation: CASSLTSGGAGEQYF.